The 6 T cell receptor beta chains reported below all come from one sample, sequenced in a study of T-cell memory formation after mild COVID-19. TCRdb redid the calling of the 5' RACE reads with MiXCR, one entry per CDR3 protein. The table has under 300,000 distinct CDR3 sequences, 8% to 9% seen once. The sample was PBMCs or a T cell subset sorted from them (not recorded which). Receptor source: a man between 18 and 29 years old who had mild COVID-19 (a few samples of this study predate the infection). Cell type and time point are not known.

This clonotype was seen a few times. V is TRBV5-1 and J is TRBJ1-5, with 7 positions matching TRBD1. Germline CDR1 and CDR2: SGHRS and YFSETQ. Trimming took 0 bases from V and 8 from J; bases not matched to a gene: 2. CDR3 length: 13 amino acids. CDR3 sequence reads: CASSLGGGKPQHF. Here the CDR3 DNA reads TGCGCCAGCAGCTTGGGAGGGGGCAAGCCCCAGCATTTT.

The CDR3 nucleotides read TGCGCCAGCAGCTTCGGACAGGGCCTAATCTCTAACTATGGCTACACCTTC. Encoded protein: CASSFGQGLISNYGYTF. The chain combines TRBV5-1 with TRBJ1-2, with TRBD1 identical over 8 bases. The CDR3 has 17 residues. Germline-derived CDR1 and CDR2 are SGHRS and YFSETQ. After removal of 2 bases from V and 0 bases from J, the junction contained 9 bases not matched to a gene.

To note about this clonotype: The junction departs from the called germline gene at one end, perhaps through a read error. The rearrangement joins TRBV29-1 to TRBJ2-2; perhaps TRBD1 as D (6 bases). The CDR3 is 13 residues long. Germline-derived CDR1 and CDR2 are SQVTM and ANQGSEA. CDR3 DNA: TGCAGCGCACGGACAGCGAACGCCGGGGAGCTGTTTTTT. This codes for CSARTANAGELFF.

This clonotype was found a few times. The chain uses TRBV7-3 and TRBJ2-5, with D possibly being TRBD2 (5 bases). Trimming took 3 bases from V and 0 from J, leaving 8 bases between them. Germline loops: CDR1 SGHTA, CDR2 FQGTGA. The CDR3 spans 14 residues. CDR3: CASSFAGNQETQYF. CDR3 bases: TGTGCCAGCAGCTTCGCGGGTAACCAAGAGACCCAGTACTTC.

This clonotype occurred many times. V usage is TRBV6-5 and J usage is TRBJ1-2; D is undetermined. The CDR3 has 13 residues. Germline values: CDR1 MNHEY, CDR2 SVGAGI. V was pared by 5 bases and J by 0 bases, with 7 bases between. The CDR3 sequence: CASSQRANYGYTF. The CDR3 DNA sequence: TGTGCCAGCAGTCAAAGGGCTAACTATGGCTACACCTTC.

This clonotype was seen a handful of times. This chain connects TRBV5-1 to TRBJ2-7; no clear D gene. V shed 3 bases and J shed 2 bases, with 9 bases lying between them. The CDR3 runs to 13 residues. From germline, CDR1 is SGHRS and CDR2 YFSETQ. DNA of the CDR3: TGCGCCAGCAGCTCCCCAGGAACCTACGAGCAGTACTTC. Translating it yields CASSSPGTYEQYF.